What follows is one TCR beta chain and its context. These data are taken from a study of blood T cell repertoires in COVID-19. Looking at the study overall: Nucleic acid was either cDNA or gDNA, and it came from T cells, B-cell-depleted T cells, or PBMCs.

This CDR3 contains 14 residues. CDR1 and CDR2 from the germline V gene are SGHNT and YYREEE (reference sequence). V trimming: 4 bases; J trimming: 7 bases; junction bases outside the gene matches: 7. Only in-frame clones appear in the TCRdb table, and some are missing; sequencing was by immunoSEQ multiplex PCR. Of more than 300,000 clones listed, under 90% are singletons. The sequence derives from a woman aged 25 to 39 with COVID-19, enrolled during active disease. The V and J genes are TRBV5-4 and TRBJ2-2; 7 bases line up with TRBD1. Specimen: peripheral blood. The CDR3 nucleotides read TGTGCCAGCAGCCTATACAGGGGCCACGGGGAGCTGTTTTTT. Its protein is CASSLYRGHGELFF.